This TCR beta chain was captured in a study of CD8 T cells in ankylosing spondylitis. Making use of molecular barcodes, quantitative 5'-RACE generated TCR beta libraries. TCRdb re-derived calls from the 5' RACE reads in MiXCR, one entry per CDR3 protein. The sample has hundreds of thousands of distinct CDR3 sequences; 9.5% to 15% are singletons. In the case of this clonotype: The antigen is undetermined.

Whole-study findings and limits: Significantly higher representation of disease-linked clones was reported for matched ankylosing spondylitis synovial fluid. There was a TCR beta motif, made of several highly homologous variants, that appeared characteristic of ankylosing spondylitis blood.

This CDR3 is 14 amino acids long. Germline V gene lookup returns CDR1 SGHTA and CDR2 FQGNSA. V lost 3 bases to trimming and J lost 7 bases, with 15 bases between them. This sequence was found in a male donor with ankylosing spondylitis. The specimen sequenced was blood, either unsorted or a sorted T cell fraction (not recorded which). The V call is TRBV7-2, the J call TRBJ2-5, with no clear D. The CDR3 DNA reads TGTGCCAGCAGCTTCGGGCCCTCGGAAAGGACCCAGTACTTC. This translates into CASSFGPSERTQYF. Filled out from reference TRBV7-2 and TRBJ2-5, the complete variable domain reads GAGVSQSPSNKVTEKGKDVELRCDPISGHTALYWYRQSLGQGLEFLIYFQGNSAPDKSGLPSDRFSAERTGGSVSTLTIQRTQQEDSAVYLCASSFGPSERTQYFGPGTRLLVL.